This T cell receptor beta chain was sequenced during a study of CD8+ T cells in alopecia areata. cDNA reverse transcribed from extracted RNA served as the sequencing template. Only in-frame clones appear in the TCRdb table, and some are missing; sequencing was by immunoSEQ multiplex PCR. This repertoire shows about 210,000 clones, around 65% found once; its top ten account for roughly 4.2%. In its sample, this clone was seen once. The V gene's germline CDR1 is SGHTA and CDR2 FQGNSA. Trimming pared 1 base from V and 2 bases from J, leaving 12 bases between. The CDR3 is 16 residues long. Treatment described: oral pan-JAK inhibitor, 5-10 mg twice daily.

The TCR sequence derives from a human donor with alopecia areata. The chain recombines TRBV7-2 with TRBJ2-1, with D possibly matching TRBD2 (7 bases). The sample was CD4+ T cells sorted from blood, taken at week 4, from a patient treated with tofacitinib. CDR3: CASSLVGGAAYNEQFF. In DNA, the CDR3 is TGTGCCAGCAGCTTAGTAGGGGGGGCCGCCTACAATGAGCAGTTCTTC.